These T cell receptor beta chains were read from a single sample in a study of blood T cell repertoires in COVID-19. Profiled with immunoSEQ multiplex PCR; TCRdb holds only in-frame clones, not every one. The table shows 50,000 or so clones, with 90% occurring only once. The sample consisted of peripheral blood. The receptors here all came from a man aged 55 to 69 with active COVID-19. Each CDR3 is given with its conserved first and last residue. D genes are given only for firm matches. Size values are once, few and many counts, or a class for expanded clones, and some rows have none.

V,D,J,size,CDR3,DNA
TRBV12-3/TRBV12-4,NA,TRBJ2-2,NA,CASSLNRELFF,TGTGCCAGCAGTTTAAACAGGGAGCTGTTTTTT
TRBV3-1/TRBV3-2,NA,TRBJ1-6,NA,CASTSRGRNSPLHF,TGTGCCAGCACCTCAAGAGGGAGGAATTCACCCCTCCACTTT
TRBV18,TRBD1,TRBJ1-2,NA,CASSPLEGTGLSNYGYTF,TGTGCCAGCTCACCACTTGAAGGGACAGGGCTCTCTAACTATGGCTACACCTTC
TRBV19,NA,TRBJ2-7,NA,CASRSGYEQYF,TGTGCCAGTAGGTCAGGCTACGAGCAGTACTTC
TRBV27,TRBD1,TRBJ2-3,NA,CASSLKDRGKDTQYF,TGTGCCAGCAGTTTAAAAGACAGGGGCAAAGATACGCAGTATTTT
TRBV5-1,TRBD1,TRBJ1-2,NA,CASSLVGTGVDGYTF,TGCGCCAGCAGCTTGGTTGGGACAGGGGTAGATGGCTACACCTTC
TRBV28,NA,TRBJ1-5,NA,CASKAGAGNQPQHF,TGTGCCAGCAAGGCAGGGGCCGGCAATCAGCCCCAGCATTTT
TRBV25-1,NA,TRBJ2-6,NA,CASSESPGRSGANVLTF,TGTGCCAGCAGTGAATCCCCGGGGAGATCTGGGGCCAACGTCCTGACTTTC
TRBV11-3,TRBD1,TRBJ2-3,NA,CASSFPTGAQYF,TGTGCCAGCAGCTTTCCGACAGGGGCGCAGTATTTT
TRBV5-6,NA,TRBJ2-1,NA,CASSLRRTPYNEQFF,TGTGCCAGCAGCTTGAGGAGGACTCCCTACAATGAGCAGTTCTTC
TRBV3-1/TRBV3-2,TRBD1,TRBJ2-5,once,CASSQGQSPRETQYF,TGTGCCAGCAGCCAGGGACAGTCCCCCCGGGAGACCCAGTACTTC
TRBV11-3,TRBD2,TRBJ2-1,NA,CASSNSGRGVGEQFF,TGTGCCAGCAGCAATAGCGGGAGGGGCGTTGGGGAGCAGTTCTTC
TRBV9,NA,TRBJ2-2,NA,CASSVEGTGELFF,TGTGCCAGCAGCGTAGAGGGGACCGGGGAGCTGTTTTTT
TRBV2,TRBD2,TRBJ2-5,NA,CASSSRTSGRGGETQYF,TGTGCCAGCAGTTCCCGGACTAGCGGGAGGGGGGGAGAGACCCAGTACTTC
TRBV6-5,NA,TRBJ1-4,NA,CASSYNSEKLFF,TGTGCCAGCAGTTATAACTCTGAAAAACTGTTTTTT
TRBV7-2,NA,TRBJ2-3,NA,CASSLVVYTQYF,TGTGCCAGCAGCTTAGTCGTGTATACGCAGTATTTT
TRBV7-9,TRBD2,TRBJ2-2,NA,CASSPSGGLGKSGELFF,TGTGCCAGCAGCCCTAGCGGGGGGCTGGGCAAATCCGGGGAGCTGTTTTTT
TRBV6-2/TRBV6-3,NA,TRBJ1-2,NA,CASSYTELSYGYTF,TGTGCCAGCAGTTATACGGAACTAAGCTATGGCTACACCTTC
TRBV6-6,TRBD2,TRBJ2-4,NA,CASSPEGGKKNIQYF,TGTGCCAGCAGTCCAGAGGGAGGGAAGAAAAACATTCAGTACTTC
TRBV7-2,NA,TRBJ1-5,NA,CASSLELQPQHF,TGTGCCAGCAGCTTAGAGCTTCAGCCCCAGCATTTT
TRBV18,TRBD2,TRBJ2-1,NA,CASSPPSGRDNEQFF,TGTGCCAGCTCACCGCCTAGCGGGAGGGACAATGAGCAGTTCTTC
TRBV18,NA,TRBJ2-5,NA,CASSPPARGKETQYF,TGTGCCAGCTCACCACCCGCGAGAGGGAAAGAGACCCAGTACTTC
TRBV5-1,TRBD1,TRBJ1-6,NA,CASSSHAGTGGYSPLHF,TGCGCCAGCAGCTCACATGCCGGGACAGGAGGCTATTCACCCCTCCACTTT
TRBV5-1,TRBD2,TRBJ2-7,NA,CASSWGTSGGLGYEQYF,TGCGCCAGCAGCTGGGGTACTAGCGGGGGGCTAGGCTACGAGCAGTACTTC
TRBV7-3,NA,TRBJ2-3,NA,CASSLLGGATSRNTQYF,TGTGCCAGCAGTTTACTTGGCGGAGCCACTAGTAGAAATACGCAGTATTTT
TRBV5-8,NA,TRBJ2-7,NA,CASSPLARGAPYEQYF,TGTGCCAGCAGCCCGCTCGCGCGGGGCGCCCCCTACGAGCAGTACTTC
TRBV11-2,TRBD2,TRBJ2-3,NA,CASGAGVVTDTQYF,TGTGCCAGCGGAGCGGGAGTAGTTACAGATACGCAGTATTTT
TRBV5-1,NA,TRBJ1-2,NA,CASTQNPTDGIYGYTF,TGCGCCAGCACCCAAAACCCCACGGACGGGATCTATGGCTACACCTTC
TRBV28,NA,TRBJ1-6,once,CASSSVSPLHF,TGTGCCAGCAGTTCGGTTTCACCCCTCCACTTT
TRBV7-6,NA,TRBJ2-5,NA,CASSVRSYRGRETQYF,TGTGCCAGCAGCGTGAGGTCTTATAGGGGTCGAGAGACCCAGTACTTC
TRBV7-2,TRBD2,TRBJ2-1,NA,CASSLEGVLAGDYNEQFF,TGTGCCAGCAGCTTAGAAGGGGTTCTAGCGGGGGACTACAATGAGCAGTTCTTC
TRBV28,NA,TRBJ2-7,once,CASSLGPGYEQYF,TGTGCCAGCAGTTTAGGTCCAGGCTACGAGCAGTACTTC
TRBV7-3,TRBD2,TRBJ2-1,NA,CASSRAKGLAGEQFF,TGTGCCAGCAGCCGAGCGAAGGGACTAGCGGGTGAGCAGTTCTTC
TRBV14,NA,TRBJ1-6,NA,CASSRADNSPLHF,TGTGCCAGCAGCCGGGCAGATAATTCACCCCTCCACTTT
TRBV3-1/TRBV3-2,TRBD1,TRBJ2-7,NA,CASSLGTVHEQYF,TGTGCCAGCAGCCTTGGGACAGTCCACGAGCAGTACTTC
TRBV28,TRBD1,TRBJ1-4,NA,CASGWDREVFF,TGTGCCAGCGGATGGGACAGGGAGGTGTTTTTT
TRBV11-2,TRBD2,TRBJ2-1,few,CASSLVPGGRGEQFF,TGTGCCAGCAGCTTAGTCCCGGGGGGGCGGGGTGAGCAGTTCTTC
TRBV2,NA,TRBJ1-2,NA,CASNGGTATTTYGYTF,TGTGCCAGCAATGGAGGGACTGCCACCACTACCTATGGCTACACCTTC
TRBV11-3,NA,TRBJ2-3,NA,CASSLSSRGDTQYF,TGTGCCAGCAGCTTAAGTTCCAGGGGCGATACGCAGTATTTT
TRBV27,NA,TRBJ2-2,NA,CASRTGSKELFF,TGTGCCAGCAGGACGGGATCGAAGGAGCTGTTTTTT
TRBV3-1/TRBV3-2,NA,TRBJ1-5,NA,CASSRLYRALDENQPQHF,TGTGCCAGCAGCCGCCTATACAGGGCCCTGGACGAGAATCAGCCCCAGCATTTT
TRBV9,TRBD2,TRBJ2-3,NA,CASSARLAGGTDTQYF,TGTGCCAGCAGCGCAAGACTAGCGGGAGGTACAGATACGCAGTATTTT
TRBV6-2/TRBV6-3,NA,TRBJ2-2,few,CASSYSFTGELFF,TGTGCCAGCAGTTATTCTTTCACCGGGGAGCTGTTTTTT
TRBV5-4,NA,TRBJ1-2,NA,CASSLPARESYGYTF,TGTGCCAGCAGCTTGCCCGCCCGGGAGTCCTATGGCTACACCTTC
TRBV12-3/TRBV12-4,NA,TRBJ1-2,NA,CASRPSEGGGYTF,TGTGCCAGCAGGCCCAGCGAGGGCGGGGGCTACACCTTC
TRBV15,NA,TRBJ2-7,NA,CATSRDPGSSYEQYF,TGTGCCACCAGCAGAGATCCGGGGAGCTCCTACGAGCAGTACTTC
TRBV7-6,NA,TRBJ2-1,NA,CASSSTVNEQFF,TGTGCCAGCAGCTCGACAGTTAATGAGCAGTTCTTC
TRBV10-3,NA,TRBJ1-4,NA,CAISESLQGNEKLFF,TGTGCCATCAGTGAGTCGTTACAGGGTAATGAAAAACTGTTTTTT